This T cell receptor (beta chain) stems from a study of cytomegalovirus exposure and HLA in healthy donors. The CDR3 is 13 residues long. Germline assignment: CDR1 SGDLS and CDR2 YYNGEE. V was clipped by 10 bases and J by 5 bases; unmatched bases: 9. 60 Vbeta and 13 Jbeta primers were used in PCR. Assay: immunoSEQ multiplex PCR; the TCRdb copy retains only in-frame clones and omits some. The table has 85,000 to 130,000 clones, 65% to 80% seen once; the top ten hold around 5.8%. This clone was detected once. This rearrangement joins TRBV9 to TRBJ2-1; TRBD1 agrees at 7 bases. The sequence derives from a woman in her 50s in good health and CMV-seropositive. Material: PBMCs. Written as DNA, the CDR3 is TGTGCCTCTTGCCTTACAGGGGACAATGAGCAGTTCTTC. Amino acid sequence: CASCLTGDNEQFF.